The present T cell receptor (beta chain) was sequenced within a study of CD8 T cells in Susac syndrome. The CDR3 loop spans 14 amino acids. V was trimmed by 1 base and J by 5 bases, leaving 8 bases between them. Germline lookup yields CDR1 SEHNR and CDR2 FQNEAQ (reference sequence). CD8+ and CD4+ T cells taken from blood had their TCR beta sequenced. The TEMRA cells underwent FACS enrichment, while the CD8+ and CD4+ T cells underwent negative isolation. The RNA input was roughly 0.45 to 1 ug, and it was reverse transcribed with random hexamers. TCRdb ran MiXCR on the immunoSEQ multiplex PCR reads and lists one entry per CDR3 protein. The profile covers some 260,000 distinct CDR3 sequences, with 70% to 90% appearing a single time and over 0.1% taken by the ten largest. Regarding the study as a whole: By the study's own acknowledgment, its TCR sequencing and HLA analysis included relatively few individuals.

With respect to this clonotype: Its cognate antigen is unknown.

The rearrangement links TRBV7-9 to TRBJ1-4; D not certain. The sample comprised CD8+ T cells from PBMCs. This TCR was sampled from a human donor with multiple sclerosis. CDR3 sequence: CASSLVAGNEKLFF. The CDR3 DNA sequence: TGTGCCAGCAGCTTAGTAGCTGGAAATGAAAAACTGTTTTTT.